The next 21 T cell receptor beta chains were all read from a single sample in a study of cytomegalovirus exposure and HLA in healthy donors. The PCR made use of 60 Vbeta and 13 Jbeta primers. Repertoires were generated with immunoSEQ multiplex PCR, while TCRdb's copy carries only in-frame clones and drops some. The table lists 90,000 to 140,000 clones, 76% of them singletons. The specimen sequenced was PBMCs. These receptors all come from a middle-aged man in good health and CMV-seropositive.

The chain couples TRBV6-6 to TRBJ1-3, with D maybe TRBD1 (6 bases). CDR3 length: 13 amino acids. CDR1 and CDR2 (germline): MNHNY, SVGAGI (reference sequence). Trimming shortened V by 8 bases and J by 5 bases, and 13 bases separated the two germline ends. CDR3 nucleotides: TGTGCCAGCCATACACAGGGACGAAACACCATATATTTT. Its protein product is CASHTQGRNTIYF.

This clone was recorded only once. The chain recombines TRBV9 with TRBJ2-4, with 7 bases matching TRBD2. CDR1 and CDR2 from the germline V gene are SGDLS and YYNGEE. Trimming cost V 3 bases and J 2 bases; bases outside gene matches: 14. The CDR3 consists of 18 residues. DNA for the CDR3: TGTGCCAGCAGCGAACGTCCCGCGCGGGAGTTATCCAAAAACATTCAGTACTTC. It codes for CASSERPARELSKNIQYF.

Here the CDR3 DNA reads TGCGCCAGCAGCTTAATCGGGGGACAGGGGTACGAGCAGTACTTC. Amino acid sequence: CASSLIGGQGYEQYF. The chain is built from TRBV5-1 and TRBJ2-7, with 10 bases identical to TRBD1. Per the germline V gene, CDR1 is SGHRS and CDR2 is YFSETQ. The CDR3 consists of 15 residues. V gave up 2 bases and J gave up 4 bases; unmatched junction bases: 6.

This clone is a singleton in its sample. The CDR3 here is CASSSPTGVIQPQHF. The CDR3 DNA follows: TGTGCCAGCAGTTCTCCGACGGGGGTGATCCAGCCCCAGCATTTT. This chain joins TRBV28 and TRBJ1-5; D is perhaps TRBD1 (5 bases). The CDR3 contains 15 residues. Germline CDR1 and CDR2: MDHEN and SYDVKM. The V gene lost 4 bases and the J gene lost 7 bases, with 17 bases spanning the gap.

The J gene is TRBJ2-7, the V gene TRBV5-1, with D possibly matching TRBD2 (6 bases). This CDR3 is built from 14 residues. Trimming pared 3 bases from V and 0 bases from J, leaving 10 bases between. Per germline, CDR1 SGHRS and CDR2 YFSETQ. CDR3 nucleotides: TGCGCCAGCAGCTGGGGGGATAGCTCCTACGAGCAGTACTTC. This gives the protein CASSWGDSSYEQYF.

In DNA, the CDR3 is TGTGCCAGCAGCTTGGTGGGACAGTCAAACATTCAGTACTTC. Amino acid sequence: CASSLVGQSNIQYF. The V call is TRBV5-6, the J call TRBJ2-4; 7 bases line up with TRBD1. V shed 0 bases and J 6 bases; nucleotides not matched to a gene: 3. The CDR3 has 14 amino acids. Germline V CDR1 and CDR2: SGHDT, YYEEEE.

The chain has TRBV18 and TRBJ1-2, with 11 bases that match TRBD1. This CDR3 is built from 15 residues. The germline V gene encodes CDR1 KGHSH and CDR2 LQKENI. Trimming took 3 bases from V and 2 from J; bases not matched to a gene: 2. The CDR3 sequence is CASSPGTGGNYGYTF. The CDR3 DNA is TGTGCCAGCTCACCCGGGACAGGGGGAAACTATGGCTACACCTTC.

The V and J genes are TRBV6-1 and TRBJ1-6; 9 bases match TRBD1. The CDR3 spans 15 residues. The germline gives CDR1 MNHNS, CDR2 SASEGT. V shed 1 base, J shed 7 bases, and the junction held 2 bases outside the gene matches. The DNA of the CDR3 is TGTGCCAGCAGTGAAGGAGGACAGGGGAATTCACCCCTCCACTTT. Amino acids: CASSEGGQGNSPLHF.

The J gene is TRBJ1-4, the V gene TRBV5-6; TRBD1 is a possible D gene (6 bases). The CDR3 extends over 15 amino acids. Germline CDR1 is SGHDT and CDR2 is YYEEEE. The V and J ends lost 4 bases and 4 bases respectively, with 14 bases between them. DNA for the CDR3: TGTGCCAGCAGCACGATTCAGGGGATTAATGAAAAACTGTTTTTT. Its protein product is CASSTIQGINEKLFF.

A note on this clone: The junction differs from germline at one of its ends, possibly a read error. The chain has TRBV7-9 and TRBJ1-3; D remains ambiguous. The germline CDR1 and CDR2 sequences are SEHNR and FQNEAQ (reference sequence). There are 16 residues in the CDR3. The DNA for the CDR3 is TGTTCCAGCAGCTTTGGGTCACAGTTCTCTGGAAACACCATATATTTT. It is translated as CSSSFGSQFSGNTIYF.

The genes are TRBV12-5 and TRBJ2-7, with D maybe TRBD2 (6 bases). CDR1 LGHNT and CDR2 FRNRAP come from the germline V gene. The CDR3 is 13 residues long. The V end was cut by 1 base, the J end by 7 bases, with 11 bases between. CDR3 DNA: TGTGCTAGTGGTTTGGGGAGCGGGTCAGAGCAGTACTTC. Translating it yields CASGLGSGSEQYF.

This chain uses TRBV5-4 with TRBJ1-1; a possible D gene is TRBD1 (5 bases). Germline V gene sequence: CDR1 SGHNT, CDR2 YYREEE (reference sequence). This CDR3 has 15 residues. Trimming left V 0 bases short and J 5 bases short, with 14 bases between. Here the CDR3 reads CASSLGGGMRTEAFF. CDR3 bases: TGTGCCAGCAGCTTGGGGGGGGGAATGAGGACTGAAGCTTTCTTT.

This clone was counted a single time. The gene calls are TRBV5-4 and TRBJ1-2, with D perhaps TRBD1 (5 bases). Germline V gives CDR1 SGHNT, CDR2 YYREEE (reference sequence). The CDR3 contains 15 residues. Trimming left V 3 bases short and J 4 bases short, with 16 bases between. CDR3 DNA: TGTGCCAGCAGCTCCCCCTTGAGACAGCCCTATGGCTACACCTTC. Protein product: CASSSPLRQPYGYTF.

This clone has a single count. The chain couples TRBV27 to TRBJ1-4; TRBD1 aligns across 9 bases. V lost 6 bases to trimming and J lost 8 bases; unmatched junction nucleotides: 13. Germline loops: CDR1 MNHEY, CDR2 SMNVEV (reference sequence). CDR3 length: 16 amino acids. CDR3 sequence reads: CASRGRTGEFREKLFF. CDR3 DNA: TGTGCCAGCAGGGGAAGGACAGGGGAGTTTCGCGAAAAACTGTTTTTT.

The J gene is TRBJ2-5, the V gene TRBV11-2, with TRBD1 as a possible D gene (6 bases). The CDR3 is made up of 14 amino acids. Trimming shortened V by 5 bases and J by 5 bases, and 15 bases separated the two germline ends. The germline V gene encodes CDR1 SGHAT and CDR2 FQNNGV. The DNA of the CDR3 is TGTGCCAGCAGCCTCCCGTCTAGGGGGGAGACCCAGTACTTC. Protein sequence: CASSLPSRGETQYF.

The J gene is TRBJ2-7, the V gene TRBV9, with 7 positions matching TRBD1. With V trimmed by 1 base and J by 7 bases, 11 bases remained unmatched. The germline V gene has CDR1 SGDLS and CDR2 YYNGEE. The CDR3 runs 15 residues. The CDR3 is CASSVTGQAREEQYF. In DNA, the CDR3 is TGTGCCAGCAGCGTAACTGGACAGGCAAGGGAGGAGCAGTACTTC.

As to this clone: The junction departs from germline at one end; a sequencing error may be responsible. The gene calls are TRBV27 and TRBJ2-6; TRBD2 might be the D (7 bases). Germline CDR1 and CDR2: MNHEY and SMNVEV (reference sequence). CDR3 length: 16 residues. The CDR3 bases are TGTGCCAGCAGTTTAGGGGGGGGGCGGTGGACCAACGGCCTGACTTTC. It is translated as CASSLGGGRWTNGLTF.

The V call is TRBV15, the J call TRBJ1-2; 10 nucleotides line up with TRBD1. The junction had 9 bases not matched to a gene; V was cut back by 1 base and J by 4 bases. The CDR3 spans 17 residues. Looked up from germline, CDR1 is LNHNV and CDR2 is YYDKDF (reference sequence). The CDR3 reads CATSRGMTGQGTYGYTF. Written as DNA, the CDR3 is TGTGCCACCAGCAGAGGGATGACGGGACAGGGGACCTATGGCTACACCTTC.

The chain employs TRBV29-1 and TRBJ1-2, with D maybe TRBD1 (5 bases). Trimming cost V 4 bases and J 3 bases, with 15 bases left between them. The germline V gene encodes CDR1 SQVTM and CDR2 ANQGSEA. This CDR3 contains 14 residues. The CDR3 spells CSVVSGRDYYGYTF. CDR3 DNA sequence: TGCAGCGTTGTTTCGGGCAGGGATTACTATGGCTACACCTTC.

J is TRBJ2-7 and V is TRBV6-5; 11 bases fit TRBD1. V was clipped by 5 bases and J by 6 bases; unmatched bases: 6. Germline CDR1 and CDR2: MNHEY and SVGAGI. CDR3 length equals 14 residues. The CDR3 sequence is CASSGQGAKREQYF. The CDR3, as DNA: TGTGCCAGCAGTGGACAGGGGGCAAAACGCGAGCAGTACTTC.

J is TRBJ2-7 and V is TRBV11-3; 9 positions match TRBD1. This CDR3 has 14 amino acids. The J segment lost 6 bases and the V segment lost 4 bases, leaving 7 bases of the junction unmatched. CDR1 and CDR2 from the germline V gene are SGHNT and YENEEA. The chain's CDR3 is CASSSWATGGEQYF. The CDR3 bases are TGTGCCAGCAGCTCGTGGGCGACAGGGGGCGAGCAGTACTTC.